The sequence of this TCR beta chain was determined in a study of spatial heterogeneity in lung cancer. There are many counts of this clonotype. TCRdb reanalysed the 5' RACE reads using MiXCR and keeps one entry per CDR3 protein. The sample holds approximately 100,000 distinct CDR3 sequences, just under 20% seen once. Regarding time point: blood at routine non-recurrence follow-up after resection. The starting material was PBMCs, obtained at follow-up. This receptor was obtained from a male donor with early-stage non-small cell lung cancer.

CDR3 DNA sequence: TGCGCCAGCAGCTTGGGCGGGGGCTCCAGAGATACGCAGTATTTT. It encodes CASSLGGGSRDTQYF. The chain recombines TRBV5-1 with TRBJ2-3, with TRBD2 as a possible D gene (7 bases). The V gene's germline CDR1 is SGHRS and CDR2 YFSETQ. The V end lost 0 bases, the J end lost 5 bases, and 13 bases lay between the germline ends. CDR3 length: 15 residues. Full variable domain (rest looked up from reference TRBV5-1 and TRBJ2-3): KAGVTQTPRYLIKTRGQQVTLSCSPISGHRSVSWYQQTPGQGLQFLFEYFSETQRNKGNFPGRFSGRQFSNSRSEMNVSTLELGDSALYLCASSLGGGSRDTQYFGPGTRLTVL.